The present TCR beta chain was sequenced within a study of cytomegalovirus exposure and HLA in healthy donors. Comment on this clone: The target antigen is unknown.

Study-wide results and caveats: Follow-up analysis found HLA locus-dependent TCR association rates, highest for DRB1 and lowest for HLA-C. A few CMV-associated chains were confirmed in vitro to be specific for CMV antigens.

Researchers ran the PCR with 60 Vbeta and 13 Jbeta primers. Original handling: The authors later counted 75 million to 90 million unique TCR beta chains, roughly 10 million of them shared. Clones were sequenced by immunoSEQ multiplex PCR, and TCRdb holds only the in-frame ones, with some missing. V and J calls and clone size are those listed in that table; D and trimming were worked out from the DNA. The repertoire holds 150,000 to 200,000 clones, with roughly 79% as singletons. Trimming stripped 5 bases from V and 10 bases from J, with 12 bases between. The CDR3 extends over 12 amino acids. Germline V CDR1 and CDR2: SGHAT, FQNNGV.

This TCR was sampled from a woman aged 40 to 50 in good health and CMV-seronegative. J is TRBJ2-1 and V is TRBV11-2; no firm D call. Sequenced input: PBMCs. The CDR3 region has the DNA TGTGCCAGCAGCACCCCTGCAGTGGAGCAGTTCTTC. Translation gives CASSTPAVEQFF.